This is a list of T cell receptor beta chains from one sample in a study of beta chain features in type 1 diabetes. The method was immunoSEQ multiplex PCR; TCRdb's version includes in-frame clones alone and lacks a portion of them. The sample lists some 25,000 clones, almost 70% occurring once. Specimen: Tregs from blood. All receptors derive from a woman aged 40 to 49 in good health. Both conserved end residues are part of each CDR3. Each record gives: clone size, V gene, J gene, D gene, CDR3 protein, CDR3 DNA. A D gene is named only where the DNA matches it firmly. Clone size is given for some rows only: seen once, a few or many times, or a class if the clone is expanded.

NA	TRBV6-1	TRBJ1-5	TRBD1	CASRNRGRNQPQHF	TGTGCCAGCCGTAACAGGGGGAGAAATCAGCCCCAGCATTTT
few	TRBV2	TRBJ1-2	TRBD1	CASSGTGGVDGYTF	TGTGCCAGCAGTGGAACAGGGGGCGTTGATGGCTACACCTTC
NA	TRBV7-2	TRBJ1-2	NA	CASSPRTPNYGYTF	TGTGCCAGCAGCCCCCGGACACCTAACTATGGCTACACCTTC
NA	TRBV21-1	TRBJ2-1	NA	CASSSGTETFYNEQFF	TGTGCCAGCAGCAGTGGGACAGAAACCTTCTACAATGAGCAGTTCTTC
NA	TRBV28	TRBJ2-7	TRBD1	CASRQGQAGSYEQYF	TGTGCCAGCAGGCAGGGACAGGCGGGCTCCTACGAGCAGTACTTC
NA	TRBV4-3	TRBJ2-2	TRBD2	CASSQLAGGGTGELFF	TGCGCCAGCAGCCAACTAGCGGGGGGGGGCACCGGGGAGCTGTTTTTT
NA	TRBV19	TRBJ2-3	TRBD2	CATLGLAGGTDTQYF	TGTGCCACTCTGGGACTAGCGGGGGGCACAGATACGCAGTATTTT
NA	TRBV9	TRBJ1-3	NA	CASSAGIVNTIYF	TGTGCCAGCAGCGCGGGAATCGTAAACACCATATATTTT
NA	TRBV7-9	TRBJ2-3	NA	CASSPHRQEGTDTQYF	TGTGCCAGCAGCCCCCACCGACAGGAGGGCACAGATACGCAGTATTTT
NA	TRBV6-6	TRBJ2-7	TRBD1	CASSRPGQGAEQYF	TGTGCCAGCAGTCGGCCGGGACAGGGGGCCGAGCAGTACTTC
NA	TRBV6-6	TRBJ1-1	NA	CASSYLRGEAFF	TGTGCCAGCAGTTACCTCAGGGGAGAGGCTTTCTTT
NA	TRBV27	TRBJ2-5	TRBD2	CASSLWSGGVETQYF	TGTGCCAGCAGTTTATGGTCGGGGGGAGTGGAGACCCAGTACTTC
few	TRBV7-9	TRBJ2-1	NA	CASSPDSYNEQFF	TGTGCCAGCAGCCCTGACAGCTACAATGAGCAGTTCTTC
NA	TRBV6-6	TRBJ2-4	TRBD2	CASGGLAGRAKNIQYF	TGTGCCAGCGGAGGACTAGCGGGTAGAGCCAAAAACATTCAGTACTTC
NA	TRBV29-1	TRBJ2-2	NA	CSVDAGLTGELFF	TGCAGCGTTGATGCAGGTCTGACCGGGGAGCTGTTTTTT
once	TRBV5-4	TRBJ2-1	NA	CASSLGGSLYNEQFF	TGTGCCAGCAGCTTGGGGGGCTCCCTTTACAATGAGCAGTTCTTC
NA	TRBV7-2	TRBJ2-5	NA	CASTREGSQETQYF	TGTGCCAGCACCCGGGAAGGCAGCCAAGAGACCCAGTACTTC
few	TRBV4-3	TRBJ2-2	TRBD2	CASSHGTSGNTGELFF	TGCGCCAGCAGCCACGGGACTAGCGGAAACACCGGGGAGCTGTTTTTT
NA	TRBV11-2	TRBJ2-1	NA	CASSLEGSSYNEQFF	TGTGCCAGCAGCTTAGAGGGGAGCTCCTACAATGAGCAGTTCTTC
NA	TRBV19	TRBJ2-7	TRBD2	CASGLAGAVTYEQYF	TGTGCCAGCGGACTAGCGGGGGCCGTCACCTACGAGCAGTACTTC
NA	TRBV29-1	TRBJ1-2	TRBD1	CSVGNTGVGYGYTF	TGCAGCGTTGGTAACACAGGGGTCGGCTATGGCTACACCTTC
NA	TRBV7-9	TRBJ1-6	NA	CASSRNSPLHF	TGTGCCAGCAGCCGTAATTCACCCCTCCACTTT
NA	TRBV5-1	TRBJ1-1	TRBD1	CASSQDRDTEAFF	TGCGCCAGCAGCCAAGACAGGGACACTGAAGCTTTCTTT
few	TRBV5-1	TRBJ2-7	NA	CASSLEGGRDEQYF	TGCGCCAGCAGCTTGGAGGGGGGGCGCGACGAGCAGTACTTC
NA	TRBV7-7	TRBJ2-3	NA	CASSPTGGSTDTQYF	TGTGCTAGCAGCCCGACGGGTGGGAGCACAGATACGCAGTATTTT
NA	TRBV5-1	TRBJ2-3	TRBD2	CASSFGLAGSTDTQYF	TGCGCCAGCAGCTTCGGACTAGCGGGGAGCACAGATACGCAGTATTTT
NA	TRBV4-3	TRBJ1-4	TRBD1	CASSQEFGQGLEKLFF	TGCGCCAGCAGCCAAGAATTCGGACAGGGGCTTGAAAAACTGTTTTTT
NA	TRBV23-1	TRBJ2-5	NA	CASSRGRGRVETLYF	TGCGCCAGCAGTCGAGGCAGGGGCAGGGTAGAGACCCTGTACTTC
NA	TRBV19	TRBJ2-3	NA	CASRGYSTDTQYF	TGTGCCAGTAGGGGCTATAGCACAGATACGCAGTATTTT
NA	TRBV19	TRBJ2-6	NA	CATRWSGANVLTF	TGTGCAACTAGGTGGTCTGGGGCCAACGTCCTGACTTTC
NA	TRBV12-5	TRBJ1-6	TRBD1	CASGSGAGGSYNSPLHF	TGTGCTAGTGGTTCGGGGGCAGGGGGCTCCTATAATTCACCCCTCCACTTT
NA	TRBV25-1	TRBJ2-7	NA	CASSVPGAGVTPSYEQYF	TGTGCCAGCAGTGTACCAGGGGCGGGCGTGACCCCCTCCTACGAGCAGTACTTC